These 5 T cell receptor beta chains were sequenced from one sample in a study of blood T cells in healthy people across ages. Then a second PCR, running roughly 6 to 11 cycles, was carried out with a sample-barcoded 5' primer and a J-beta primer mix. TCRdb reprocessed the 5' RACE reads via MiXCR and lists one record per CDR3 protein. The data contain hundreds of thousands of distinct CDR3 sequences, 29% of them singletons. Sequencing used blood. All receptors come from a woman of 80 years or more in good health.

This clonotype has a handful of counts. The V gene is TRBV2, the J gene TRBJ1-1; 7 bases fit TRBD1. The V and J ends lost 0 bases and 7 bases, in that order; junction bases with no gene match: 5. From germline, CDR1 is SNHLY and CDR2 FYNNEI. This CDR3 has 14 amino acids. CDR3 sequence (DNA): TGTGCCAGCAGTGAAGCAGACAGGGAAGGTGAAGCTTTCTTT. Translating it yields CASSEADREGEAFF.

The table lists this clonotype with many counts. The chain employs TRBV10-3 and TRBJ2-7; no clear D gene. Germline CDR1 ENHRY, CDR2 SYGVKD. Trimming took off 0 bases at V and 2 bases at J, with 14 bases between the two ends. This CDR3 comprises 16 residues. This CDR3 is CAISESSNSRTYEQYF. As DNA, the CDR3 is TGTGCCATCAGTGAGTCGTCGAACAGCCGAACCTACGAGCAGTACTTC.

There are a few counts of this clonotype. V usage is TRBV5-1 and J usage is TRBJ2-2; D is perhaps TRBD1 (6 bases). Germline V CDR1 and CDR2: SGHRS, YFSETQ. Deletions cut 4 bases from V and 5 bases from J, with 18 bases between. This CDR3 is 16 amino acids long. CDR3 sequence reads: CASSLQSQQGTGELFF. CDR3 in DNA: TGCGCCAGCAGCCTCCAATCACAACAGGGAACCGGGGAGCTGTTTTTT.

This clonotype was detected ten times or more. CDR3 bases: TGTGCCAGCTCACCTCCCACAGGGACCTCTGGGGCCAACGTCCTGACTTTC. This gives the protein CASSPPTGTSGANVLTF. The rearrangement uses TRBV18 and TRBJ2-6; D might be TRBD1 (6 bases). The germline gives CDR1 KGHSH, CDR2 LQKENI. With 3 bases removed from V and 0 bases from J, the gap between germline ends came to 12 bases. There are 17 residues in the CDR3.

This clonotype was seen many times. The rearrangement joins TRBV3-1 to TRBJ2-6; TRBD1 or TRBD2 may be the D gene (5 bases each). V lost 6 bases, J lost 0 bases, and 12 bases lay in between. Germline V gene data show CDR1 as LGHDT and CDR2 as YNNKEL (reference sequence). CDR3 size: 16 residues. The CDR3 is CASRISGGSGANVLTF. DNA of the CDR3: TGTGCCAGCAGGATCTCTGGGGGCTCTGGGGCCAACGTCCTGACTTTC.